This T cell receptor (beta chain) comes out of a study of blood T cell repertoires in COVID-19. V shed 2 bases and J shed 0 bases, with 8 bases lying between them. The CDR3 is 14 amino acids. Germline V lookup: CDR1 MNHEY, CDR2 SVGEGT. Enrollees, about 18 to 90 years old, lived in approximately 25 US areas. Cohorts were based on clinical histories the participants reported. In the study's own analysis: Reference gene primers were amplified, and this amplification served to estimate nucleated cell counts. The table came from immunoSEQ multiplex PCR; TCRdb's copy has only in-frame clones and leaves some out. V and J calls and clone size are given by that table; D and trimming were obtained from the DNA. The sample holds fewer than 250,000 clones, around 81% seen once.

The chain recombines TRBV6-2 or TRBV6-3 with TRBJ2-7; a possible D gene is TRBD1 (6 bases). The source of this sequence is a woman aged 50 to 60 with acute COVID-19. Specimen: PBMCs or T cells enriched from blood (not recorded which). The CDR3 coding sequence is TGTGCCAGCAGTTACGGGGGCGGCTCCTACGAGCAGTACTTC. Protein sequence: CASSYGGGSYEQYF.